This T cell receptor beta chain was sequenced in a study of blood T cell repertoires in COVID-19. Study context: Researchers got acute and convalescent COVID-19 samples from the United States, Italy and Spain. Nucleic acid was either cDNA or gDNA, and it came from T cells, B-cell-depleted T cells, or PBMCs.

Methods used by the authors: Estimates of nucleated cell counts were drawn from the amplification of reference gene primers. Clones were sequenced by immunoSEQ multiplex PCR, and TCRdb holds only the in-frame ones, with some missing. D and trimming come from the DNA, and the V and J calls and clone size come from that table. Of about 400,000 clones in the sample, 86% were seen once. The specimen was peripheral blood. The TCR originated in a woman between 25 and 40 years old with active or convalescent COVID-19.

The CDR3 loop is CASNGMGETQYF. The CDR3 bases are TGTGCCTCAAACGGGATGGGAGAGACCCAGTACTTC. This sequence joins TRBV10-3 and TRBJ2-5; TRBD2 might be the D (5 bases). Deletions cut 11 bases from V and 4 bases from J, with 14 bases between. Germline V gives CDR1 ENHRY, CDR2 SYGVKD. This CDR3 spans 12 amino acids.